This paragraph covers one TCR beta chain sequence. No antigen is known for it. No qualities accompany the bases; no much larger clone lies one base away. Sequences DFQATT (CDR1) and SNEGSKA (CDR2) are obtained from the germline V gene (reference sequence). V drops 3 bases and J drops 5 bases, leaving 11 bases in between. The CDR3 spans 13 residues, from the cysteine through the phenylalanine. Just the 39-base CDR3 DNA is kept, in frame starting at base 1. The data are from a study of regulatory T cells in long-lasting Graves disease (dated by TCRdb to about 2021). With regard to the full study: In the newly diagnosed Graves' disease group, patients had been taking antithyroid drugs for less than 3 months. Persistent Graves' disease patients were compared with newly diagnosed Graves' disease patients by peripheral blood TCR sequencing and RNA sequencing. The study was conducted in China and was registered as a clinical trial. TCR sequencing covered approximately 13 persistent and around 20 newly diagnosed Graves' disease patients, around 35 samples in total.

The sample's time point label is to be understood as: newly diagnosed GD, antithyroid drugs for less than 3 months. RNA was extracted from PBMCs in TRIzol for both TCR sequencing and RNA sequencing. Graves' disease was diagnosed according to American Thyroid Association guidelines. The patients came from an endocrinology department in Xi'an, China. Each patient gave 8.5 to 9.5 milliliters of peripheral blood, collected in an EDTA anticoagulant tube. PBMCs were isolated by Ficoll Paque Plus density gradient separation without further T cell sorting. RNA quality was checked with an Agilent 2100 Bioanalyzer and agarose gel, and concentration with a NanoDrop 2000. Results and caveats for the whole study, not just this receptor: Compared with newly diagnosed patients, persistent Graves' disease patients had lower TCR Shannon entropy and fewer highly expanded clones, which suggests clonal expansion. Sequencing and analysis were limited to the TCR beta chain. The authors noted that the small sample size was a limitation that may lower accuracy. Persistent disease showed preferential use of TRBV28, TRBJ1-2 and TRBJ2-5, whereas newly diagnosed disease favored TRBV20-1 and TRBJ2-1. Because the primary lesion, thyroid tissue, could not be accessed, the study looked at peripheral blood alone. A larger number of public clonotypes was shared among persistent patients (around 3,000) than among newly diagnosed patients (more than 850).

Library creation used multiplex PCR. The data were produced on an Illumina HiSeq 4000. CDR3 regions were amplified by Arm-PCR with iRepertoire HTBI primers to construct TCR beta libraries. Before sequencing, the PCR products underwent gel purification. The paper's processing steps were these. Across samples, 55 to 80 TRBV and 12 to 15 TRBJ segments were identified and used for gene usage analysis of CDR3 amino acid clonotypes. COPE and FqMerger were used to merge the filtered high-quality paired reads into contigs. Contigs were aligned with BLAST to IMGT TRBV, TRBD and TRBJ reference genes, and CDR3 was defined per IMGT. Any clonotype with a frequency above 0.1% was counted as a highly expanded clone. Shannon entropy served as the measure of repertoire diversity, while the Gini coefficient captured V-J evenness. Public clonotypes were defined as clonotypes shared by more than one individual. The public reads were quality trimmed at Q25 with fastp and then assembled into clones with MiXCR by TCRdb, keeping productive beta chains. Here each entry gathers all rows of one CDR3 protein and keeps the most common genes and DNA. The V and J calls reflect TCRdb's pipeline rather than the authors' work. Within this sample are fewer than 450,000 distinct CDR3 sequences, with approximately 16% of them counted one time only. Roughly 8% of the sample lies in the top ten.

This same sample was also part of a study on T cells in Graves' hyperthyroidism and ophthalmopathy. As the second study states: A patient counted as having stable Graves' hyperthyroidism if no progression to ophthalmopathy occurred over 18 months of follow-up. Hyperthyroidism patients were newly diagnosed, with disease duration under 2 months, and aged 18 to 65 years. Exclusion was applied to patients with uncontrolled infections, other autoimmune diseases, pregnancy or lactation. Diagnoses were based on clinical symptoms, serum thyroxine and TRAb, thyroid ultrasound and orbital computed tomography. The TCR CDR3 was subjected to a first round of RT-PCR using the HTBI primer set and the Qiagen OneStep RT-PCR kit. Most expanded thyroid clonotypes (frequency above 0.001) were also found in blood, which suggests that blood repertoires may mirror thyroid immune responses. A model built on a 13 V-J signature distinguished ophthalmopathy from stable hyperthyroidism, reaching around 87% sensitivity and around 82% specificity in cross-validation and 80%/75% in testing. In validation, progression to ophthalmopathy was predicted by the model with about 70% sensitivity and roughly 72% specificity, a median of approximately 6.5 months before onset. A discovery cohort of about a hundred patients, about 44 with Graves' ophthalmopathy and under 60 with stable Graves' hyperthyroidism, was used to find distinguishing TCR V-J signatures. Whether ophthalmopathy could be predicted prospectively was tested in an independent validation cohort made up of roughly 19 hyperthyroidism patients plus 17 patients who later progressed to ophthalmopathy. The approximately 98 discovery patients were randomly divided into training and test sets at a 7:3 ratio. In addition, the study compared T-cell repertoires in thyroid tissue and in blood from several Graves' hyperthyroidism patients. Following sampling, methimazole starting at 30 mg daily was given to hyperthyroidism patients, and high-dose intravenous methylprednisolone was given to ophthalmopathy patients. The libraries were constructed in a second round of multiplex PCR and then size-selected and purified. Libraries were sequenced paired-end with 100 bp reads on an Illumina HiSeq2000. SOAPnuke was used to process the raw data, with reads discarded if the reads contained adapters or uncalled bases, had a mean Phred below 15, or lacked an exact constant-primer or identifier match. High-quality paired reads were merged using COPE v1.2.5, and each unique nucleotide sequence was defined as a clonotype. Clonotypes were aligned to IMGT TRBV, TRBD and TRBJ reference segments using MiTCR v1.1. The analysis was restricted to V-J combinations with a frequency above 0.0001, which together covered around 99% of the repertoires. The TCS score was defined as F50 (clonal expansion) divided by E x V (chaos), with BLOSUM62-based TCRdist calculated between CDR3 peptides within each V-J. Welch's t-statistics and random forest reduced roughly 530 V-J features to 13, which were used in a naive Bayes classifier (R e1071). No statistical method was used to fix the sample size in advance, and group allocation was not hidden from the investigators. According to the paper, TCR Vbeta CDR3 sequencing was carried out on 135 peripheral blood samples, which came from around 43 ophthalmopathy, fewer than 80 hyperthyroidism and approximately 17 progressor patients.

This TCR was recovered from a woman aged 40 to 50 with Graves disease. Donor details come from another sample of the same person, matched by shared clones. The chain is made from TRBV20-1 and TRBJ2-1, with the D gene tentatively TRBD1 or TRBD2, based on 5 matching bases in each. Sequencing used peripheral blood mononuclear cells (PBMCs), obtained at new diagnosis, from a patient treated with antithyroid drugs. Here the CDR3 is given as CSASRDANNEQFF. The nucleotide sequence reads as follows: TGCAGTGCTAGTCGGGACGCCAACAATGAGCAGTTCTTC.